This T cell receptor (beta chain) was recorded in a study of vaccination and CD4 T cells after COVID-19 (dated by TCRdb to the early 2020s). In terms of the full investigation: Every convalescent patient had a positive nasal swab PCR test for SARS-CoV-2, with mild disease in eight to ten patients and severe disease in one. The convalescent cohort comprised six males and four females, including two Hispanic individuals, seven Caucasians, two Asians and one multiracial person. Participants got two doses of the Pfizer-BioNTech BNT162b2 vaccine (n=8) or two doses of the Moderna mRNA-1273 vaccine (n=2). Post-COVID blood samples were collected from convalescent patients a median of roughly 100 days after diagnosis, with a range of roughly 30 to 170 days. The time from the second vaccine dose to post-vaccine blood sampling had a median of roughly 72 days and ranged from about 12 to 241 days. Overlapping spike peptide pools from SARS-CoV-2 and from the common cold coronaviruses HCoV-NL63, HCoV-OC43 and HCoV-229E were used as culture stimuli. Control cultures used a CEFX viral epitope pool as positive control, an HIV-1 Nef peptide pool as negative control, or no peptide. The spike-specific CD4+ TCR repertoire was compared before and after mRNA vaccination in over nine COVID-19 convalescent patients and a handful of infection-naive healthy vaccine recipients.

A note on this clonotype: Its antigen remains unidentified. Base quality data are lacking; no much larger clone is found one base away.

Libraries came from PCR. DNA from cultured CD4+ T cells was subjected to TCR sequencing with the Oncomine TCR Beta short-read assay at the Johns Hopkins FTIC core. The QIAamp micro DNA kit was used to extract genomic DNA from the cultured CD4+ T cells. Oncomine TCR Beta libraries from cultured CD4+ T cells were pooled with unique dual indexes and sequenced on an Illumina iSeq 100. As for the authors' bioinformatics: Non-productive sequences were removed, and CDR3s that did not start with C, did not end with F or W, or were shorter than 7 amino acids were discarded. The MANAFEST web application was used to identify antigen-specific clonotypes by comparing peptide-stimulated wells against reference wells and other culture wells. Positive clones required FDR below 0.05, an odds ratio above 5, and productive frequency above 0.1% in at least two of three replicate wells. Cross-reactive clonotypes were defined as significantly expanded in both SARS-CoV-2 spike wells and at least one common cold coronavirus spike condition. CDR3 homology was assessed with Levenshtein distances (stringdist) and unrooted phylogenetic trees (ape) in R version 3.6.1. The public reads were run again by TCRdb, first through fastp at Q25 and then through MiXCR, and only productive beta chains were kept. Identical CDR3 proteins give one entry, which carries the most common genes and DNA. The V and J calls were determined by TCRdb, not by the authors. For this sample there are over 3,500 distinct CDR3 sequences; about 18% appear just once. The biggest ten clones account for roughly 16% of the sample.

The treatment or condition label here, explained by the study, means: approximately 9-day PBMC culture with coronavirus spike peptide pools or control peptides (ViraFEST assay). The ViraFEST assay, used in the study, expanded antigen-specific T cells with peptide pools and then identified the expanded clonotypes through TCR sequencing. The positive SARS-CoV-2 PCR tests of the convalescent patients were dated from March to December 2020, before the Alpha, Beta and Delta variants emerged in the United States. Each well held approximately 2 million PBMCs cultured in IMDM containing roughly 5.4% human AB serum and approximately 10 IU/ml IL-2, with 10 ug/ml peptide pools added. On days 3 and 7, half of the culture medium was replaced with fresh IL-2-containing medium. After around 11 days of culture, CD4+ T cells were isolated by negative selection using the EasySep CD4+ T cell isolation kit. Ficoll-Paque Plus gradient centrifugation was used to isolate PBMCs from whole blood, and the isolated PBMCs were then either used fresh or cryopreserved at -140C. Each culture condition was generally run in triplicate wells.

Overall results and qualifications from the work: The study included relatively few convalescent patients and did not analyze early timepoints after natural infection. Among convalescent patients, a median about 87% of the SARS-CoV-2-reactive clones seen after vaccination appeared only after vaccination, which suggests priming specific to the vaccine. The median count of SARS-CoV-2-reactive clonotypes went up from around 20 after infection to about 41 after vaccination, although the change was not significant. In convalescent patients, nearly all vaccine-specific clones (304 of 307) were found to be mono-reactive for SARS-CoV-2 spike rather than cross-reactive with common cold coronaviruses.

This sequence was found in a human donor who had recovered from COVID-19. Sequencing was done on a sample of CD4+ T cells from blood, cultured in vitro.

The bases read TGTGCCAGCAGGCAAGGGGTAGGGTCGAACTATGGCTACACCTTC. Translated, this is CASRQGVGSNYGYTF. This chain is built from TRBV6-2 or TRBV6-3 and TRBJ1-2; TRBD1 is a possible D gene, resting on 5 matching bases. V gives up 6 bases and J gives up 2 bases, and the segment between their germline ends measures 16 bases. The cysteine opens and the phenylalanine closes a CDR3 of 15 amino acids. Only the CDR3 DNA is retained, 45 bases long and in frame from the first base. As encoded in the germline V gene, CDR1 is MNHEY while CDR2 is SVGEGT.